This entry features one T cell receptor (beta chain) sequence. Its antigen is undetermined. The data were taken from a study of T cell responses to AZD1222 COVID-19 vaccine. The CDR3 sequence is 11 residues long. V lost 6 bases and J 7 bases, leaving 6 bases between the germline ends. Germline V gene sequence: CDR1 WSHSY, CDR2 SAAADI. Study outcomes and limitations: The study identified only five or six AZD1222 recipients as seropositive at baseline.

Method: immunoSEQ multiplex PCR; TCRdb's copy keeps in-frame clones and lacks some. The sample has 150,000 or so clones, roughly nine tenths seen once. The sequences come from peripheral blood, collected on day 0 of AZD1222 vaccination. The chain joins TRBV10-2 to TRBJ1-4; no reliable D call. This sequence was found in an adult in good health. The CDR3 here is CASRNREKLFF. Here the CDR3 DNA reads TGCGCCAGCAGGAACCGTGAAAAACTGTTTTTT.